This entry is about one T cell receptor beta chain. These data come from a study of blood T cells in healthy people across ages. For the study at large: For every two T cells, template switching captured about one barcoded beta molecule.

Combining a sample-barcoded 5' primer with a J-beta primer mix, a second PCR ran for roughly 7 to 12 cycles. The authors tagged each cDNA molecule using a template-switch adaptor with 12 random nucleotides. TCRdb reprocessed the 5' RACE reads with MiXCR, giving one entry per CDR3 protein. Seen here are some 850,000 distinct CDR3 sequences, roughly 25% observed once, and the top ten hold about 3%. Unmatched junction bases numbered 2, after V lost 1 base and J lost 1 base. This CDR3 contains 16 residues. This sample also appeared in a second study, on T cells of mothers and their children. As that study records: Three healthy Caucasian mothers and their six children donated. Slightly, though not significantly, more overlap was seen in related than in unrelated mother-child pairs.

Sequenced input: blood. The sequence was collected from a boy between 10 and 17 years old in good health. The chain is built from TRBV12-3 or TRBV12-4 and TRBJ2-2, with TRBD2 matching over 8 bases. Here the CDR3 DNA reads TGTGCCAGCAGTTTAGTACTAGCGGAGAACACCGGGGAGCTGTTTTTT. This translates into CASSLVLAENTGELFF.